These 22 T cell receptor beta chains came from one sample sequenced in a study of T cells in Graves' hyperthyroidism and ophthalmopathy. TCR beta CDR3 region amplification was performed from RNA transcripts. The HTBI set primed first-round TCR CDR3 RT-PCR. In TCRdb, the multiplex PCR reads were re-called with MiXCR into one record per CDR3 protein. The profile shows about 550,000 distinct CDR3 sequences, more than 20% of them singletons. Sequencing input: blood. All receptors come from a man between 18 and 35 years old with Graves' hyperthyroidism.

This clonotype came up many times. V usage is TRBV28 and J usage is TRBJ1-2, with unresolved D. Germline values: CDR1 MDHEN, CDR2 SYDVKM. This CDR3 comprises 16 residues. Trimming shortened V by 4 bases and J by 3 bases, and 18 bases separated the two germline ends. Here the CDR3 reads CASSSNPTWRYYGYTF. The CDR3 DNA reads as TGTGCCAGCAGTTCCAACCCAACGTGGCGGTACTATGGCTACACCTTC.

Comments on this clonotype: This may be a read error, as it is one base from a much larger clone. The chain recombines TRBV6-5 with TRBJ1-5, with TRBD1 matching over 7 bases. The V gene end was trimmed by 0 bases and the J gene end by 6 bases; junction bases not matched to a gene: 5. CDR3 size: 15 residues. Germline V gene sequence: CDR1 MNHEY, CDR2 SVGAGI. The CDR3 reads CASSYSTGIGQPQHF. In nucleotides, the CDR3 is TGTGCCAGCAGTTACTCGACAGGGATTGGTCAGCCCCAGCATTTT.

The table lists this clonotype with a few counts. This sequence joins TRBV10-3 and TRBJ1-2; 7 nucleotides align to TRBD1. The ends lost 4 bases at V and 6 bases at J; junction bases unmatched: 5. The CDR3 is 13 residues long. CDR1 is ENHRY, CDR2 SYGVKD, per germline. The DNA for the CDR3 is TGTGCCATCAGTGGGGACAGTATGAATGGCTACACCTTC. Encoded protein: CAISGDSMNGYTF.

This clonotype was counted ten times or more. The genes are TRBV28 and TRBJ1-2; D unclear. Trimming removed 2 bases from V and 7 bases from J, with 11 bases in between. Germline V CDR1 and CDR2: MDHEN, SYDVKM. The CDR3 is 13 residues long. CDR3: CASSLHGSVGYTF. The CDR3 bases are TGTGCCAGCAGTTTACACGGGAGCGTTGGCTACACCTTC.

This clonotype was observed a handful of times. This chain uses TRBV27 with TRBJ2-5; weak D call: TRBD1 (6 bases). Trimming took 1 base from V and 1 from J, leaving 10 bases between them. This CDR3 has 15 amino acids. Germline V CDR1 and CDR2: MNHEY, SMNVEV (reference sequence). The CDR3 loop reads CASSLLGAGQETQYF. CDR3 bases: TGTGCCAGCAGTTTATTGGGGGCCGGCCAAGAGACCCAGTACTTC.

V and J are TRBV12-3 or TRBV12-4 and TRBJ1-1; a weak D match, TRBD1 (6 bases). The ends were cut back, 4 bases at V and 5 bases at J, with 17 bases in the middle. The CDR3 consists of 15 residues. As DNA, the CDR3 is TGTGCCAGCAGTTCGGCAGGTCGGCAGGGGACTGAAGCTTTCTTT. It codes for CASSSAGRQGTEAFF.

The rearrangement links TRBV7-2 to TRBJ2-7; D is undetermined. V dropped 1 base and J dropped 0 bases, with 10 bases sitting between them. This CDR3 comprises 15 residues. Germline V gene sequence: CDR1 SGHTA, CDR2 FQGNSA. CDR3 coding DNA: TGTGCCAGCAGCTTAGTAAGGACGAGCTCCTACGAGCAGTACTTC. Translation: CASSLVRTSSYEQYF.

This clonotype was seen many times. The chain uses TRBV19 and TRBJ1-1; no definite D call. V dropped 6 bases and J dropped 8 bases, with 13 bases sitting between them. The CDR3 has 12 residues. CDR1 is LNHDA, CDR2 SQIVND, per germline (reference sequence). In nucleotides, the CDR3 is TGTGCCAGTAGCTCGGGCCCGGGGGAAGCTTTCTTT. This sequence encodes CASSSGPGEAFF.

This clonotype was observed at least ten times. The rearrangement links TRBV5-1 to TRBJ1-2, with 7 bases identical to TRBD1. V shed 1 base, J shed 3 bases, and the junction held 6 bases outside the gene matches. Germline CDR1 is SGHRS and CDR2 is YFSETQ. The CDR3 consists of 15 residues. The CDR3 protein is CASSLRDDRDYGYTF. The CDR3 DNA sequence: TGCGCCAGCAGCTTGAGGGACGACAGGGACTATGGCTACACCTTC. Variable domain in full (rest from reference TRBV5-1 and TRBJ1-2): KAGVTQTPRYLIKTRGQQVTLSCSPISGHRSVSWYQQTPGQGLQFLFEYFSETQRNKGNFPGRFSGRQFSNSRSEMNVSTLELGDSALYLCASSLRDDRDYGYTFGSGTRLTVV.

The chain carries TRBV24-1 and TRBJ1-1, with 7 bases fitting TRBD1. The germline CDR1 and CDR2 sequences are KGHDR and SFDVKD. After removal of 7 bases from V and 0 bases from J, the junction contained 4 bases not matched to a gene. CDR3 length: 14 amino acids. CDR3 nucleotides: TGTGCCACCAGCAAGGGGGCAATGAACACTGAAGCTTTCTTT. Translating gives CATSKGAMNTEAFF.

The chain couples TRBV5-1 to TRBJ1-2, with 7 bases fitting TRBD1. With 1 base clipped from V and 6 bases from J, the junction kept 9 bases outside the gene matches. CDR1 is SGHRS and CDR2 is YFSETQ in the germline V gene. This CDR3 has 15 residues. Written as DNA, the CDR3 is TGCGCCAGCAGCTTGCTCTATGACAGGGTGAATGGCTACACCTTC. It yields the protein CASSLLYDRVNGYTF.

This clonotype has a count of ten or more. This sequence joins TRBV6-1 and TRBJ2-2; D is possibly TRBD2 (6 bases). This CDR3 comprises 15 residues. V was shortened by 1 base and J by 7 bases, with 13 bases between the two germline ends. Germline V gives CDR1 MNHNS, CDR2 SASEGT. The CDR3 sequence is CASSEGLASIGELFF. The CDR3, as DNA: TGTGCCAGCAGTGAAGGGCTAGCGAGTATCGGGGAGCTGTTTTTT.

Concerning this clonotype: Given a much more abundant clone one base away, this may be a read error. This chain links TRBV27 with TRBJ2-5; the D gene is possibly TRBD1 (5 bases). Germline lookup yields CDR1 MNHEY and CDR2 SMNVEV (reference sequence). The germline V and J ends were trimmed by 5 bases and 7 bases, with 14 bases remaining between them. CDR3 length: 13 residues. The CDR3 loop is CASSLRFQGTQYF. Here the CDR3 DNA reads TGTGCCAGCAGTCTCCGGTTCCAGGGGACCCAGTACTTC.

This clonotype has ten or more counts. The CDR3 loop is CASSQENRGRYEQYF. CDR3 nucleotide sequence: TGCGCCAGCAGCCAAGAAAACAGGGGGCGTTACGAGCAGTACTTC. The chain has TRBV4-1 and TRBJ2-7; 9 bases map to TRBD1. Germline V lookup: CDR1 MGHRA, CDR2 YSYEKL. The CDR3 is made up of 15 amino acids. V trimming: 0 bases; J trimming: 4 bases; junction bases outside the gene matches: 4.

The J gene is TRBJ1-2, the V gene TRBV6-1; 7 nucleotides line up with TRBD1. J lost 4 bases, V lost 6 bases, and 8 bases had no gene match. The germline V gene encodes CDR1 MNHNS and CDR2 SASEGT. The length of the CDR3 is 14 residues. CDR3 sequence (DNA): TGTGCCAGCAGCAACGACAGGGCGGCCTATGGCTACACCTTC. This sequence encodes CASSNDRAAYGYTF.

The table lists this clonotype with many counts. The gene calls are TRBV6-5 and TRBJ1-1; D not certain. With 0 bases removed from V and 7 bases from J, the gap between germline ends came to 15 bases. The CDR3 length is 15 residues. The germline V gene encodes CDR1 MNHEY and CDR2 SVGAGI. In nucleotides, the CDR3 is TGTGCCAGCAGTTACTCCCGGACGTACGGGTTTGAAGCTTTCTTT. Translating it yields CASSYSRTYGFEAFF.

The rearrangement links TRBV6-5 to TRBJ1-1; D possibly corresponds to TRBD1 (5 bases). This CDR3 has 13 amino acids. Trimming pared 0 bases from V and 6 bases from J, leaving 8 bases between. Germline CDR1 and CDR2: MNHEY and SVGAGI. As DNA, the CDR3 is TGTGCCAGCAGTTACTCGGGGCGAGCTGAAGCTTTCTTT. Its protein is CASSYSGRAEAFF.

This sequence joins TRBV2 and TRBJ1-1; D is undetermined. Germline loops: CDR1 SNHLY, CDR2 FYNNEI. The CDR3 spans 13 residues. Trimming removed 0 bases at V and 12 bases at J, with 14 bases between. The DNA for the CDR3 is TGTGCCAGCAGTGAAGCGCGAACAAGCGGACCTTTCTTT. Protein sequence: CASSEARTSGPFF. Using reference TRBV2 and TRBJ1-1 for the parts outside the CDR3, the full variable domain is EPEVTQTPSHQVTQMGQEVILRCVPISNHLYFYWYRQILGQKVEFLVSFYNNEISEKSEIFDDQFSVERPDGSNFTLKIRSTKLEDSAMYFCASSEARTSGPFFGQGTRLTVV.

This clonotype occurred many times. This chain joins TRBV27 and TRBJ1-1, with D perhaps TRBD1 (5 bases). Germline CDR1 is MNHEY and CDR2 is SMNVEV (reference sequence). The V gene lost 3 bases and the J gene lost 3 bases, with 11 bases spanning the gap. This CDR3 is built from 14 residues. DNA of the CDR3: TGTGCCAGCAGTTTGTGGGGAGGGGACACTGAAGCTTTCTTT. It translates to CASSLWGGDTEAFF.

In its sample, this clonotype was seen a few times. The genes are TRBV2 and TRBJ2-5; D may be TRBD1 or TRBD2 (6 bases each). The CDR3 extends over 13 amino acids. V lost 9 bases, J lost 7 bases, and 18 bases lay in between. Germline loops: CDR1 SNHLY, CDR2 FYNNEI. Written as DNA, the CDR3 is TGTGCCAGTGCGGGAAGGGAACAGGGGACCCAGTACTTC. Protein: CASAGREQGTQYF.

The chain uses TRBV20-1 and TRBJ1-1, with D tentatively TRBD1 (5 bases). Germline CDR1 DFQATT, CDR2 SNEGSKA (reference sequence). This CDR3 is built from 12 residues. V shed 5 bases and J shed 1 base, with 8 bases lying between them. The CDR3 sequence is CSAPGQNTEAFF. The CDR3 DNA sequence: TGCAGTGCTCCCGGACAGAACACTGAAGCTTTCTTT.

This clonotype turned up a few times. V usage is TRBV20-1 and J usage is TRBJ2-5, with 16 bases lining up with TRBD2. V lost 1 base, J lost 2 bases, and 7 bases stayed unmatched. This CDR3 is 18 amino acids long. Per the germline V gene, CDR1 is DFQATT and CDR2 is SNEGSKA (reference sequence). CDR3 in amino acids: CSARVGTSGGAPQETQYF. CDR3 coding DNA: TGCAGTGCTAGAGTTGGGACTAGCGGGGGGGCCCCGCAAGAGACCCAGTACTTC.